The T cell receptor beta chain under discussion was sequenced for a study of shared clonotypes between healthy human individuals. Points on this clone: Its target is unknown.

There are 14 residues in the CDR3. The V end was cut by 0 bases, the J end by 5 bases, with 10 bases between. Germline V CDR1 and CDR2: SNHLY, FYNNEI. Every subset had its genomic DNA shared out evenly among several immunoSEQ plates. Sequencing used immunoSEQ multiplex PCR; TCRdb keeps in-frame clones, though not all of them. In the table there are 730,000 or so clones, about two thirds of which are singletons. Overall study findings and caveats: Clonotype sharing among donors, it was expected, would be affected by sequencing depth. Incompleteness in sorted-subset sequencing, despite large depth, was shown by rarefaction. Enrolling few donors narrowed the genetic and exposure-history diversity that was represented.

Material for sequencing was memory CD4+ T cells sorted from blood. Subset specified: CD45RA-negative fraction. The V call is TRBV2, the J call TRBJ1-1; possibly TRBD1 for D (5 bases). The origin of this receptor is a woman younger than 45 in good health. The chain's CDR3 is CASSEAGAETEAFF. As DNA, the CDR3 is TGTGCCAGCAGTGAAGCAGGGGCGGAGACTGAAGCTTTCTTT.